This TCR beta chain was identified in a study of neoadjuvant anti-PD-1 for oral cavity cancer. Blood cells were analyzed directly, without culture or expansion. Trimming cost V 0 bases and J 6 bases; bases outside gene matches: 6. Germline V gene lookup returns CDR1 SGHVS and CDR2 FQNEAQ. This CDR3 is 16 amino acids long. Libraries were prepared by immunoSEQ multiplex PCR; TCRdb keeps only in-frame clonotypes and omits some of them. The table has over 10,000 clones, 50% to 75% seen once. The chain employs TRBV7-8 and TRBJ2-2; 8 nucleotides match TRBD2. This sample comprised PBMCs, obtained before nivolumab (anti-PD-1) treatment. This receptor was taken from a person aged 35-80 years with oral cavity squamous cell carcinoma. The CDR3 DNA sequence: TGTGCCAGCAGCTTAGCTGGAGGGCGGGAGGCCGGGGAGCTGTTTTTT. Protein sequence: CASSLAGGREAGELFF. The whole variable domain, remainder taken from reference TRBV7-8 and TRBJ2-2, is GAGVSQSPRYKVAKRGQDVALRCDPISGHVSLFWYQQALGQGPEFLTYFQNEAQLDKSGLPSDRFFAERPEGSVSTLKIQRTQQEDSAVYLCASSLAGGREAGELFFGEGSRLTVL.